This TCR beta chain was obtained from a study of T cell changes during pregnancy in multiple sclerosis. The repertoire was sequenced with immunoSEQ multiplex PCR; TCRdb's copy has only in-frame clones and lacks some. The table lists about 47,000 clones, 80% to 95% of them singletons. Sequences were derived from peripheral blood, sampled in the third trimester of pregnancy. This receptor was taken from a female donor with multiple sclerosis, enrolled in a pregnancy study.

CDR3 coding DNA: TGCGCCAGCAGCCAAACTACTAGCGGGACCCCCTACGAGCAGTACTTC. Translating it yields CASSQTTSGTPYEQYF. V usage is TRBV4-1 and J usage is TRBJ2-7, with 10 bases aligning to TRBD2. This CDR3 contains 16 residues. Trimming cost V 2 bases and J 2 bases; bases outside gene matches: 6. Looked up from germline, CDR1 is MGHRA and CDR2 is YSYEKL.